The next 27 T cell receptor beta chains were all read from a single sample in a study of T-cell memory formation after mild COVID-19. TCRdb re-derived calls from the 5' RACE reads in MiXCR, one entry per CDR3 protein. The sample lists 45,000 to 55,000 distinct CDR3 sequences, approximately 6.6% occurring once. The sample comprised PBMCs or a T cell subset sorted from them (not recorded which). Every receptor here comes from a man younger than 35 who had mild COVID-19 (a few samples of this study predate the infection). Cell type and time point are not known.

This clonotype was recorded at least ten times. The chain recombines TRBV4-1 with TRBJ2-6; tentatively, D is TRBD1 or TRBD2 (5 bases each). V lost 4 bases and J 0 bases, leaving 16 bases between the germline ends. CDR3 length equals 18 residues. CDR1 and CDR2 from the germline V gene are MGHRA and YSYEKL. The CDR3 nucleotides are TGCGCCAGCAGCCGGAAGCCGGGACGGGTCTCTGGGGCCAACGTCCTGACTTTC. It is translated as CASSRKPGRVSGANVLTF.

In its sample, this clonotype was seen a few times. J is TRBJ2-1 and V is TRBV28; 8 bases agree with TRBD2. CDR1 MDHEN and CDR2 SYDVKM come from the germline V gene. The CDR3 is 14 residues long. With 5 bases clipped from V and 10 bases from J, the junction kept 10 bases outside the gene matches. The CDR3 region has the DNA TGTGCCAGCAGTCCTGGACTAGCATGGGGAGAGCAGTTCTTC. It specifies CASSPGLAWGEQFF.

This clonotype was observed a single time. The V call is TRBV6-2 or TRBV6-3, the J call TRBJ2-7, with 9 bases aligning to TRBD2. V lost 6 bases and J lost 2; bases outside the gene matches: 8. The CDR3 is made up of 15 amino acids. Per germline, CDR1 MNHEY and CDR2 SVGEGT. Here the CDR3 DNA reads TGTGCCAGCAGACAAACTAGCGGGCTAGCCTACGAGCAGTACTTC. This translates into CASRQTSGLAYEQYF.

This clonotype has only a few counts. V and J are TRBV6-2 or TRBV6-3 and TRBJ1-2, with D tentatively TRBD1 (6 bases). V lost 0 bases and J lost 3, with 17 bases in between. Germline values: CDR1 MNHEY, CDR2 SVGEGT. The CDR3 totals 17 residues. As DNA, the CDR3 is TGTGCCAGCAGTTACTCGTTTCGTAAAAACAGGGACTATGGCTACACCTTC. It is translated as CASSYSFRKNRDYGYTF.

This clonotype occurred many times. This chain links TRBV6-5 with TRBJ2-5; 9 bases fit TRBD1. V lost 8 bases to trimming and J lost 1 base; unmatched junction nucleotides: 14. Germline-derived CDR1 and CDR2 are MNHEY and SVGAGI. The CDR3 covers 17 residues. CDR3 sequence (DNA): TGTGCCAGCGGCAACAGGGGGCCGTCTTTTTCCCAAGAGACCCAGTACTTC. It yields the protein CASGNRGPSFSQETQYF.

This clonotype was counted only a few times. J is TRBJ1-5 and V is TRBV6-6, with D unclear. This CDR3 comprises 15 residues. The germline V and J ends were trimmed by 4 bases and 5 bases, with 15 bases remaining between them. Germline-derived CDR1 and CDR2 are MNHNY and SVGAGI (reference sequence). CDR3 sequence reads: CASSSRVAEDQPQHF. In DNA, the CDR3 is TGTGCCAGCAGTTCCCGGGTGGCGGAGGATCAGCCCCAGCATTTT.

This clonotype was seen many times. The rearrangement uses TRBV12-3 or TRBV12-4 and TRBJ2-2, with TRBD2 matching over 7 bases. The CDR3 sequence is 14 residues long. V shed 6 bases and J 4 bases; nucleotides not matched to a gene: 5. The DNA for the CDR3 is TGTGCCAGCAGCCTCGGGACTATCACCGGGGAGCTGTTTTTT. It is translated as CASSLGTITGELFF.

This clonotype has just a few counts. The rearrangement joins TRBV2 to TRBJ2-2, with D perhaps matching TRBD1 (6 bases). Trimming removed 8 bases from V and 0 bases from J, with 7 bases in between. The CDR3 is 13 amino acids. CDR1 is SNHLY, CDR2 FYNNEI, per germline. The CDR3 sequence is CASGTTNTGELFF. CDR3 coding DNA: TGTGCCAGCGGGACAACGAACACCGGGGAGCTGTTTTTT.

The table lists this clonotype with a few counts. The chain recombines TRBV5-1 with TRBJ2-2; D gene unclear. Germline V lookup: CDR1 SGHRS, CDR2 YFSETQ. Trimming removed 4 bases at V and 4 bases at J, with 14 bases between. The CDR3 spans 15 residues. The CDR3 reads CASSPGQWTTGELFF. In DNA form, the CDR3 reads TGCGCCAGCAGCCCCGGTCAGTGGACCACCGGGGAGCTGTTTTTT.

In this sample, this clonotype turned up a few times. The chain carries TRBV7-2 and TRBJ2-5; D may match TRBD1 or TRBD2 (5 bases each). Trimming pared 8 bases from V and 7 bases from J, leaving 17 bases between. This CDR3 comprises 13 residues. In germline, CDR1 is SGHTA, CDR2 FQGNSA. The CDR3 is CASGGDRRRTQYF. In DNA, the CDR3 is TGTGCCAGCGGGGGAGACAGACGAAGGACCCAGTACTTC.

This rearrangement joins TRBV11-2 to TRBJ2-2, with 8 bases matching TRBD1. V lost 5 bases and J lost 7; bases outside the gene matches: 9. The CDR3 has 15 amino acids. Germline loops: CDR1 SGHAT, CDR2 FQNNGV. The CDR3 protein is CASSQGATRSGELFF. For the CDR3, the DNA is TGTGCCAGCAGCCAGGGGGCTACCCGGAGCGGGGAGCTGTTTTTT.

This clonotype was observed a handful of times. The V and J genes are TRBV6-2 or TRBV6-3 and TRBJ2-7, with unresolved D. CDR1 and CDR2 (germline): MNHEY, SVGEGT. Between the trimmed V and J ends, which lost 5 bases and 2 bases, there was a span of 10 bases. There are 13 residues in the CDR3. In DNA form, the CDR3 reads TGTGCCAGCAGTCATGGTTATACCTACGAGCAGTACGTC. It specifies CASSHGYTYEQYV.

By sample fraction, this clonotype is medium-sized. The chain combines TRBV5-1 with TRBJ1-1; 7 bases are a match to TRBD1. V was clipped by 4 bases and J by 3 bases; unmatched bases: 6. CDR3 size: 14 residues. CDR1 and CDR2 (germline): SGHRS, YFSETQ. CDR3 residues: CASSLTGVDTEAFF. In nucleotides, the CDR3 is TGCGCCAGCAGCCTTACAGGGGTGGACACTGAAGCTTTCTTT.

This clonotype showed up many times. The V and J genes are TRBV4-1 and TRBJ2-2; a weak D match, TRBD1 (5 bases). Germline V gives CDR1 MGHRA, CDR2 YSYEKL. Trimming pared 0 bases from V and 1 base from J, leaving 12 bases between. This CDR3 contains 17 residues. The CDR3 sequence is CASSQDQARVNTGELFF. CDR3 coding DNA: TGCGCCAGCAGCCAAGATCAGGCCAGGGTGAACACCGGGGAGCTGTTTTTT.

This clonotype came up a few times. The chain employs TRBV18 and TRBJ2-7, with D uncertain. The germline V gene has CDR1 KGHSH and CDR2 LQKENI. The germline V and J ends were trimmed by 6 bases and 3 bases, with 12 bases remaining between them. This CDR3 has 13 residues. In DNA form, the CDR3 reads TGTGCCAGCTCCGAATTGGCGAACTACGAGCAGTACTTC. Protein sequence: CASSELANYEQYF.

This clonotype was seen only a few times. The genes are TRBV29-1 and TRBJ2-5; D gene ambiguous. This CDR3 spans 10 amino acids. Germline V lookup: CDR1 SQVTM, CDR2 ANQGSEA. V dropped 4 bases and J dropped 5 bases, with 5 bases sitting between them. This chain's CDR3 is CSVAWETQYF. DNA of the CDR3: TGCAGCGTTGCATGGGAGACCCAGTACTTC. The complete variable domain, with remaining parts taken from reference TRBV29-1 and TRBJ2-5, reads SAVISQKPSRDICQRGTSLTIQCQVDSQVTMMFWYRQQPGQSLTLIATANQGSEATYESGFVIDKFPISRPNLTFSTLTVSNMSPEDSSIYLCSVAWETQYFGPGTRLLVL.

This clonotype was seen at least ten times. This sequence joins TRBV28 and TRBJ2-2; D uncertain. Germline V gives CDR1 MDHEN, CDR2 SYDVKM. The length of the CDR3 is 13 residues. V was shortened by 3 bases and J by 0 bases, with 2 bases between the two germline ends. The CDR3 coding sequence is TGTGCCAGCAGTTTCCCGAACACCGGGGAGCTGTTTTTT. It translates to CASSFPNTGELFF. The entire variable domain, with the rest obtained from reference TRBV28 and TRBJ2-2, is as follows: DVKVTQSSRYLVKRTGEKVFLECVQDMDHENMFWYRQDPGLGLRLIYFSYDVKMKEKGDIPEGYSVSREKKERFSLILESASTNQTSMYLCASSFPNTGELFFGEGSRLTVL.

This clonotype has more than one count but fewer than ten. The gene calls are TRBV7-2 and TRBJ1-5; maybe TRBD1 (6 bases). The germline gives CDR1 SGHTA, CDR2 FQGNSA. V lost 5 bases to trimming and J lost 5 bases, with 10 bases between them. The CDR3 loop spans 13 amino acids. Written as DNA, the CDR3 is TGTGCCAGCAGCCCTAACAGGGATCAGCCCCAGCATTTT. This encodes CASSPNRDQPQHF.

This clonotype was counted at least ten times. In DNA, the CDR3 is TGCGCCAGCAGCAGGGGGCTTGACACCGGGGAGCTGTTTTTT. Amino acids: CASSRGLDTGELFF. The V gene is TRBV5-1, the J gene TRBJ2-2, with 7 bases matching TRBD1. CDR3 length: 14 residues. CDR1 and CDR2 from the germline V gene are SGHRS and YFSETQ. Trimming cost V 4 bases and J 3 bases; bases outside gene matches: 3.

This chain links TRBV7-6 with TRBJ2-6; D gene ambiguous. This CDR3 spans 13 amino acids. Trimming left V 5 bases short and J 5 bases short, with 7 bases between. Germline assignment: CDR1 SGHVS and CDR2 FNYEAQ. CDR3 sequence (DNA): TGTGCCAGCAGCGGATTCAGGGCCAACGTCCTGACTTTC. Protein: CASSGFRANVLTF.

This clonotype has more than one count but fewer than ten. The V gene is TRBV4-2, the J gene TRBJ2-2; 9 nucleotides line up with TRBD2. Germline V lookup: CDR1 LGHNA, CDR2 YNFKEQ. Trimming took 0 bases from V and 0 from J; bases not matched to a gene: 5. The CDR3 runs to 18 residues. The CDR3 DNA reads as TGTGCCAGCAGCCAAGATCTAACTAGCGGGTCGAACACCGGGGAGCTGTTTTTT. It is translated as CASSQDLTSGSNTGELFF.

CDR3 residues: CASVGTVDSPLHF. The CDR3 nucleotides read TGTGCCAGCGTTGGGACAGTGGATTCACCCCTCCACTTT. The chain recombines TRBV12-3 or TRBV12-4 with TRBJ1-6; 7 nucleotides match TRBD1. V dropped 8 bases and J dropped 8; count of bases not matched to a gene: 6. The CDR3 runs 13 residues.

This clonotype has more than one count but fewer than ten. The chain has TRBV10-1 and TRBJ2-7; 9 bases align to TRBD1. The J segment lost 3 bases and the V segment lost 3 bases, leaving 6 bases of the junction unmatched. Germline lookup yields CDR1 WNHNN and CDR2 SYGVQD (reference sequence). The CDR3 length is 15 residues. CDR3 nucleotide sequence: TGCGCCAGCAGTGATGCGGGACAGGGAGACTACGAGCAGTACTTC. It encodes CASSDAGQGDYEQYF.

This clonotype was counted between two and nine times. V usage is TRBV5-6 and J usage is TRBJ2-5; 8 nucleotides agree with TRBD1. The ends lost 5 bases at V and 4 bases at J; junction bases unmatched: 10. The CDR3 loop spans 15 amino acids. Germline values: CDR1 SGHDT, CDR2 YYEEEE. CDR3 coding DNA: TGTGCCAGCAGGCGGACCGACAGGGGAATAGAGACCCAGTACTTC. It yields the protein CASRRTDRGIETQYF.

This clonotype was observed a few times. The chain joins TRBV11-1 to TRBJ1-1; D call uncertain. V was pared by 1 base and J by 3 bases, with 6 bases between. The CDR3 extends over 13 amino acids. Germline V gives CDR1 SGHAT, CDR2 FQDESV (reference sequence). The CDR3 nucleotides read TGTGCCAGCAGCTTAGTGTACGACACTGAAGCTTTCTTT. The encoded protein is CASSLVYDTEAFF.

The chain employs TRBV7-2 and TRBJ2-6; D may be TRBD1 (6 bases). The CDR3 contains 17 residues. V dropped 1 base and J dropped 0 bases, with 10 bases sitting between them. Per germline, CDR1 SGHTA and CDR2 FQGNSA. The CDR3 nucleotides are TGTGCCAGCAGCTTAGAGGGACACCTCTCTGGGGCCAACGTCCTGACTTTC. As protein: CASSLEGHLSGANVLTF.

The genes are TRBV10-3 and TRBJ2-2; 9 bases line up with TRBD2. Trimming cost V 10 bases and J 4 bases; bases outside gene matches: 13. The CDR3 extends over 16 amino acids. Per the germline V gene, CDR1 is ENHRY and CDR2 is SYGVKD. DNA for the CDR3: TGTGCCAGCCGGGCTAGCGGGGCGGCAGGCACCGGGGAGCTGTTTTTT. It translates to CASRASGAAGTGELFF.